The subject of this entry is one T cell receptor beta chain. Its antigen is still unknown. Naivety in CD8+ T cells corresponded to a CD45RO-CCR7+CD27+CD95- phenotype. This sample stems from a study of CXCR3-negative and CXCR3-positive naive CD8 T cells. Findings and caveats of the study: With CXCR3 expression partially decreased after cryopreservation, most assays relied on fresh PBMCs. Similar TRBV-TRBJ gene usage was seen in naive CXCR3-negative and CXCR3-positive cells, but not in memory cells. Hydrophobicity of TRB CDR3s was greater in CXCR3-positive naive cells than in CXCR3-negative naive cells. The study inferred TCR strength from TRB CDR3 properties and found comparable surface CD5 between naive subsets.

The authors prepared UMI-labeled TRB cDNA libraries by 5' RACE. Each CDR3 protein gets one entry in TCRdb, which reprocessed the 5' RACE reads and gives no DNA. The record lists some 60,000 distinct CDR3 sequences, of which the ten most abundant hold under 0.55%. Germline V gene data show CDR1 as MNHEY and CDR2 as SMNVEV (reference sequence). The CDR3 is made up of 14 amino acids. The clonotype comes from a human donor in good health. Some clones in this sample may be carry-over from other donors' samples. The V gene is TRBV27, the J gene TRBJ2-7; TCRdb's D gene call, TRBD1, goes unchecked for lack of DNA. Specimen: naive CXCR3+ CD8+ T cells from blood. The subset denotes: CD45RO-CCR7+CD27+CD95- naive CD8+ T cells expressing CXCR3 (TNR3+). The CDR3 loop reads CASSLGGDSYEQYF.